The clone carrying this T cell receptor beta chain has at least ten counts. The sample originates from a study of T cells of healthy individuals. TCRdb analysed the 5' RACE reads with MiXCR anew, one entry per CDR3 protein. The table records more than 85,000 distinct CDR3 sequences, under 20% of them present only once. CDR3 length equals 14 residues. V lost 0 bases to trimming and J lost 1 base; unmatched junction nucleotides: 0. The germline V gene has CDR1 LGHNA and CDR2 YNFKEQ. The chain uses TRBV4-2 and TRBJ2-7; TRBD2 matches 7 bases. The sequence came from a human donor in good health. The CDR3 reads CASSQERESYEQYF. The CDR3 DNA reads TGTGCCAGCAGCCAAGAGCGGGAGTCCTACGAGCAGTACTTC.